Shown below are 22 T cell receptor beta chains from a single sample sequenced in a study of T-cell reconstitution after alpha-beta-depleted transplantation in children. Molecular barcoding with unique molecular identifiers was used for the TCRbeta library. TCRdb called the PCR reads again in MiXCR, with one record for every CDR3 protein. The table has around 960,000 distinct CDR3 sequences, about 29% seen once; the top ten hold under 30%. The starting material was PBMCs, mostly from graft donor cells, obtained 360 days after TCRalphabeta/CD19-depleted stem cell transplant. The receptor set was obtained from a boy less than two years old who had a stem cell transplant for SCID, so the T cells may come from the graft donor.

The chain combines TRBV3-1 with TRBJ2-2; D is unresolved. This CDR3 is built from 18 residues. Trimming shortened V by 0 bases and J by 1 base, and 15 bases separated the two germline ends. Germline CDR1 LGHDT, CDR2 YNNKEL (reference sequence). The CDR3 region is CASSQDRWAAKNTGELFF. CDR3 nucleotide sequence: TGTGCCAGCAGCCAAGATCGGTGGGCAGCTAAGAACACCGGGGAGCTGTTTTTT.

The chain has TRBV5-6 and TRBJ1-4, with 8 bases lining up with TRBD1. CDR1 and CDR2 (germline): SGHDT, YYEEEE. The CDR3 loop spans 15 amino acids. The J segment lost 8 bases and the V segment lost 4 bases, leaving 10 bases of the junction unmatched. DNA of the CDR3: TGTGCCAGCAGCGGCAAGACAGGGGTTGGAGAAAAACTGTTTTTT. Translating gives CASSGKTGVGEKLFF.

The genes are TRBV12-3 or TRBV12-4 and TRBJ2-7; D not certain. The CDR3 contains 14 residues. V was clipped by 2 bases and J by 2 bases, with 10 bases between them. CDR3 in amino acids: CASSLQAGPYEQYF. CDR3 coding DNA: TGTGCCAGCAGTTTACAGGCAGGTCCCTACGAGCAGTACTTC.

This clonotype was recorded a few times. The chain is built from TRBV5-1 and TRBJ2-1, with TRBD2 matching 12 bases. The V gene end was trimmed by 4 bases and the J gene end by 12 bases; junction bases not matched to a gene: 11. CDR1 and CDR2 from the germline V gene are SGHRS and YFSETQ. This CDR3 is built from 15 residues. CDR3 bases: TGCGCCAGCAGCGTGACTAGCGGGGGTTTCGTTGGGCAGTTCTTC. Translating gives CASSVTSGGFVGQFF. Supplemented by reference TRBV5-1 and TRBJ2-1, the full variable domain reads KAGVTQTPRYLIKTRGQQVTLSCSPISGHRSVSWYQQTPGQGLQFLFEYFSETQRNKGNFPGRFSGRQFSNSRSEMNVSTLELGDSALYLCASSVTSGGFVGQFFGPGTRLTVL.

The chain employs TRBV27 and TRBJ2-7; weak D call: TRBD2 (7 bases). Germline-derived CDR1 and CDR2 are MNHEY and SMNVEV (reference sequence). The CDR3 loop spans 19 amino acids. Trimming pared 5 bases from V and 0 bases from J, leaving 26 bases between. As DNA, the CDR3 is TGTGCCAGCAGTCCCATCGTGGCTGCGTGGAGGGGGGGCTCCTACGAGCAGTACTTC. Translating gives CASSPIVAAWRGGSYEQYF.

The rearrangement joins TRBV5-1 to TRBJ2-5; D is undetermined. CDR1 is SGHRS, CDR2 YFSETQ, per germline. The CDR3 runs 14 residues. V lost 2 bases and J 4 bases, leaving 12 bases between the germline ends. CDR3 sequence: CASSFYPRAETQYF. DNA for the CDR3: TGCGCCAGCAGCTTTTATCCCCGAGCAGAGACCCAGTACTTC.

The chain employs TRBV6-2 or TRBV6-3 and TRBJ2-7, with 11 bases that match TRBD1. With V trimmed by 5 bases and J by 5 bases, 8 bases remained unmatched. Germline V gene lookup returns CDR1 MNHEY and CDR2 SVGEGT. This CDR3 region has 15 residues. The chain's CDR3 is CASSKQDRGRNEQYF. The CDR3 bases are TGTGCCAGCAGTAAACAGGACAGGGGGCGGAACGAGCAGTACTTC.

The chain joins TRBV12-3 or TRBV12-4 to TRBJ2-7; D is undetermined. Trimming pared 4 bases from V and 2 bases from J, leaving 6 bases between. The CDR3 spans 12 residues. In nucleotides, the CDR3 is TGTGCCAGCAGTTGGGCGCCCTACGAGCAGTACTTC. Its protein is CASSWAPYEQYF.

The rearrangement uses TRBV5-1 and TRBJ1-4; a possible D gene is TRBD1 (5 bases). The V and J ends lost 4 bases and 6 bases respectively, with 16 bases between them. The CDR3 is made up of 15 amino acids. Looked up from germline, CDR1 is SGHRS and CDR2 is YFSETQ. This CDR3 is CASSPIDSRYEKLFF. CDR3 sequence (DNA): TGCGCCAGCAGCCCAATCGACAGTAGATATGAAAAACTGTTTTTT.

The V call is TRBV5-1, the J call TRBJ2-7; D ambiguous. V was shortened by 5 bases and J by 3 bases, with 12 bases between the two germline ends. This CDR3 contains 13 residues. CDR1 is SGHRS, CDR2 YFSETQ, per germline. The CDR3 region is CASSRGALYEQYF. The CDR3 coding sequence is TGCGCCAGCAGTCGAGGAGCACTCTACGAGCAGTACTTC.

This clonotype has more than one count but fewer than ten. The V call is TRBV24-1, the J call TRBJ1-1, with D possibly matching TRBD1 (5 bases). V lost 2 bases and J lost 4, with 16 bases in between. The germline V gene encodes CDR1 KGHDR and CDR2 SFDVKD. The CDR3 contains 16 residues. The chain's CDR3 is CATSDYNRQGSTEAFF. CDR3 in DNA: TGTGCCACCAGTGATTATAATAGGCAGGGATCCACTGAAGCTTTCTTT.

This clonotype was detected a few times. V is TRBV6-5 and J is TRBJ2-2, with D possibly being TRBD2 (5 bases). The CDR3 contains 16 residues. Germline CDR1 reads MNHEY; CDR2 reads SVGAGI. The V and J ends lost 3 bases and 0 bases respectively, with 11 bases between them. CDR3 sequence (DNA): TGTGCCAGCAGTTATACATCGGGGACGAACACCGGGGAGCTGTTTTTT. This sequence encodes CASSYTSGTNTGELFF.

The CDR3 sequence is CASSSGLQLNEQFF. The CDR3 region has the DNA TGTGCCAGCAGCTCCGGTCTTCAGCTCAATGAGCAGTTCTTC. The genes are TRBV7-9 and TRBJ2-1; D remains unclear. The germline gives CDR1 SEHNR, CDR2 FQNEAQ (reference sequence). The CDR3 is made up of 14 amino acids. V shed 4 bases and J shed 6 bases, with 13 bases lying between them.

The chain recombines TRBV5-1 with TRBJ2-2, with TRBD2 identical over 9 bases. CDR3 size: 15 residues. The V segment lost 5 bases and the J segment 6 bases; nucleotides outside the gene matches: 8. The V gene's germline CDR1 is SGHRS and CDR2 YFSETQ. CDR3 loop: CASSPGLAPPGELFF. In DNA form, the CDR3 reads TGCGCCAGCAGTCCGGGACTAGCCCCCCCCGGGGAGCTGTTTTTT.

This clonotype was counted many times. The V and J genes are TRBV12-3 or TRBV12-4 and TRBJ2-1; D not resolved. The CDR3 extends over 15 amino acids. The V end lost 3 bases, the J end lost 6 bases, and 15 bases lay between the germline ends. The CDR3 here is CASSFDSLLGNEQFF. CDR3 coding DNA: TGTGCCAGCAGTTTCGACTCCTTGCTGGGCAATGAGCAGTTCTTC.

This clonotype was picked up a small number of times. The rearrangement uses TRBV18 and TRBJ2-1; tentatively, D is TRBD2 (5 bases). V was pared by 2 bases and J by 8 bases, with 16 bases between. Germline-derived CDR1 and CDR2 are KGHSH and LQKENI. The CDR3 extends over 15 amino acids. CDR3 in DNA: TGTGCCAGCTCACCAGAGGGTTTAAGTGGCCATGAGCAGTTCTTC. Translating gives CASSPEGLSGHEQFF. Using reference TRBV18 and TRBJ2-1 for the parts outside the CDR3, the full variable domain is NAGVMQNPRHLVRRRGQEARLRCSPMKGHSHVYWYRQLPEEGLKFMVYLQKENIIDESGMPKERFSAEFPKEGPSILRIQQVVRGDSAAYFCASSPEGLSGHEQFFGPGTRLTVL.

This clonotype occurred a few times. The chain combines TRBV29-1 with TRBJ1-2; a weak D match, TRBD1 (5 bases). CDR1 and CDR2 from the germline V gene are SQVTM and ANQGSEA. Trimming removed 6 bases at V and 7 bases at J, with 12 bases between. CDR3 length: 11 amino acids. The CDR3 loop reads CSVREEGGYTF. CDR3 sequence (DNA): TGCAGCGTCAGGGAAGAGGGTGGCTACACCTTC.

The genes are TRBV4-1 and TRBJ2-1, with 7 bases aligning to TRBD2. The V gene end was trimmed by 2 bases and the J gene end by 2 bases; junction bases not matched to a gene: 15. Germline-derived CDR1 and CDR2 are MGHRA and YSYEKL. This CDR3 is built from 19 residues. CDR3 loop: CASSQTRTLGGGAYNEQFF. The CDR3 DNA sequence: TGCGCCAGCAGCCAAACGAGGACTCTCGGCGGGGGAGCCTACAATGAGCAGTTCTTC.

This clonotype was recorded a few times. The chain uses TRBV5-1 and TRBJ1-2; D is ambiguous. The CDR3 length is 15 residues. Germline V gene data show CDR1 as SGHRS and CDR2 as YFSETQ. The V and J ends lost 1 base and 0 bases respectively, with 10 bases between them. The CDR3 loop reads CASSLTVETNYGYTF. In nucleotides, the CDR3 is TGCGCCAGCAGCTTGACAGTAGAAACTAACTATGGCTACACCTTC.

This clonotype was counted between two and nine times. CDR3 sequence reads: CASSVARYDGEQFF. In nucleotides, the CDR3 is TGTGCCAGCAGCGTAGCTCGGTACGACGGTGAGCAGTTCTTC. The chain joins TRBV9 to TRBJ2-1; D remains ambiguous. Per germline, CDR1 SGDLS and CDR2 YYNGEE. CDR3 size: 14 residues. Trimming left V 0 bases short and J 9 bases short, with 13 bases between.

This sequence joins TRBV5-1 and TRBJ2-2, with D uncertain. CDR1 SGHRS and CDR2 YFSETQ come from the germline V gene. CDR3 size: 14 residues. The germline V and J ends were trimmed by 4 bases and 0 bases, with 7 bases remaining between them. The DNA for the CDR3 is TGCGCCAGCAGCGGGTCCCCGAACACCGGGGAGCTGTTTTTT. Its translation: CASSGSPNTGELFF.

The chain employs TRBV20-1 and TRBJ2-5; D is perhaps TRBD1 or TRBD2 (5 bases each). Germline V lookup: CDR1 DFQATT, CDR2 SNEGSKA (reference sequence). The V end was cut by 3 bases, the J end by 5 bases, with 13 bases between. The CDR3 consists of 13 residues. DNA of the CDR3: TGCAGTGCTAGGGGGGTTGCCGGGGAGACCCAGTACTTC. It translates to CSARGVAGETQYF.